These 25 T cell receptor beta chains came from one sample sequenced in a study of OX40 agonist ivuxolimab in advanced cancers. Library prep was done by the immunoSEQ multiplex PCR assay. In its TCRdb copy, this immuneACCESS table keeps in-frame sequences only and misses some clones. Where compared with another copy, unresolved V genes explain less than half of these, and the others have no known cause. The sample table contains 20,000 to 30,000 clones; only one count was recorded for roughly three quarters of them. The ten largest account for just over 2% of the sample. This sample comprised CD4+ or CD8+ T cells sorted from blood, obtained in a trial of the OX40 agonist ivuxolimab. These receptors originate from an adult with an advanced solid tumor such as melanoma, head and neck, liver or kidney cancer.

A few counts support this clone. The rearrangement joins TRBV6-5 to TRBJ1-6, with a weak D call TRBD1 (6 bases). V was clipped by 6 bases and J by 9 bases, with 12 bases between them. Germline V gives CDR1 MNHEY, CDR2 SVGAGI. CDR3 length equals 13 residues. The CDR3 protein is CASSPRTVSPLHF. CDR3 DNA sequence: TGTGCCAGCAGCCCTCGGACAGTTTCACCCCTCCACTTT.

The chain joins TRBV18 to TRBJ2-7; TRBD2 matches 11 bases. J lost 3 bases, V lost 3 bases, and 1 base had no gene match. Germline CDR1 KGHSH, CDR2 LQKENI. The CDR3 sequence is 14 residues long. CDR3 protein: CASSPSGGGYEQYF. The CDR3 DNA follows: TGTGCCAGCTCACCTAGCGGGGGGGGCTACGAGCAGTACTTC.

The rearrangement links TRBV28 to TRBJ1-1, with 7 bases matching TRBD1. V shed 8 bases and J 7 bases; nucleotides not matched to a gene: 10. Germline loops: CDR1 MDHEN, CDR2 SYDVKM. The CDR3 has 13 amino acids. CDR3 residues: CASHRGQGSEAFF. The CDR3 nucleotides are TGTGCCAGCCATAGGGGGCAGGGTAGTGAAGCTTTCTTT.

This rearrangement joins TRBV5-1 to TRBJ1-2; possible D gene TRBD1, 6 bases. The length of the CDR3 is 14 residues. Germline V gene sequence: CDR1 SGHRS, CDR2 YFSETQ. V was clipped by 4 bases and J by 2 bases, with 12 bases between them. The CDR3 loop is CASSTLQGNYGYTF. DNA of the CDR3: TGCGCCAGCAGCACATTACAGGGAAACTATGGCTACACCTTC.

The J gene is TRBJ1-1, the V gene TRBV28, with 7 bases lining up with TRBD1. Germline CDR1 MDHEN, CDR2 SYDVKM. J lost 1 base, V lost 6 bases, and 5 bases had no gene match. The CDR3 is 14 amino acids. CDR3 bases: TGTGCCAGCAGAACCTACAGGGGGAACACTGAAGCTTTCTTT. Its protein is CASRTYRGNTEAFF. Full variable domain (remainder filled in from reference TRBV28 and TRBJ1-1): DVKVTQSSRYLVKRTGEKVFLECVQDMDHENMFWYRQDPGLGLRLIYFSYDVKMKEKGDIPEGYSVSREKKERFSLILESASTNQTSMYLCASRTYRGNTEAFFGQGTRLTVV.

The chain links TRBV6-6 to TRBJ1-2; 7 positions match TRBD1. The ends lost 5 bases at V and 8 bases at J; junction bases unmatched: 11. The CDR3 spans 14 residues. Per the germline V gene, CDR1 is MNHNY and CDR2 is SVGAGI (reference sequence). Here the CDR3 reads CASSTPDREQGYTF. The CDR3 DNA sequence: TGTGCCAGCAGTACCCCAGACAGGGAACAAGGCTACACCTTC.

The chain recombines TRBV9 with TRBJ2-3; D is uncertain. CDR3 length: 14 residues. Germline V gives CDR1 SGDLS, CDR2 YYNGEE. V lost 8 bases to trimming and J lost 0 bases, with 13 bases between them. CDR3 amino acids: CASRKASSTDTQYF. DNA of the CDR3: TGTGCCAGTAGAAAGGCATCGAGCACAGATACGCAGTATTTT.

This chain links TRBV18 with TRBJ2-7; TRBD2 matches at 10 bases. CDR1 and CDR2 (germline): KGHSH, LQKENI. This CDR3 spans 15 amino acids. The trim removed 4 bases at V and 6 bases at J, leaving 9 bases unmatched. DNA for the CDR3: TGTGCCAGCTCACAAACTAGCGGGGAACGGACCGAGCAGTACTTC. It encodes CASSQTSGERTEQYF.

The table lists this clone with a few counts. The chain employs TRBV19 and TRBJ2-6; D gene uncertain. CDR1 LNHDA and CDR2 SQIVND come from the germline V gene (reference sequence). Between the trimmed V and J ends, which lost 6 bases and 0 bases, there was a span of 9 bases. The length of the CDR3 is 15 residues. CDR3 DNA sequence: TGTGCCAGTAGAGGCGTAGCCTCTGGGGCCAACGTCCTGACTTTC. Protein sequence: CASRGVASGANVLTF.

CDR3 protein: CASVQDINYEQYF. The CDR3, as DNA: TGTGCCAGTGTACAGGATATCAACTACGAGCAGTACTTC. The chain links TRBV2 to TRBJ2-7; possibly TRBD1 for D (5 bases). Germline values: CDR1 SNHLY, CDR2 FYNNEI. The CDR3 has 13 amino acids. Trimming removed 9 bases at V and 3 bases at J, with 15 bases between.

This sequence joins TRBV23-1 and TRBJ1-1, with 9 bases fitting TRBD1. TRBV23-1 is classed as an ORF, of uncertain function. Trimming removed 4 bases from V and 8 bases from J; junction bases left unmatched: 5. The CDR3 has 13 amino acids. The DNA for the CDR3 is TGCGCCAGCAGTCCGGGACAGGGATCGGAAGCTTTCTTT. Protein product: CASSPGQGSEAFF.

In this sample, this clone turned up a few times. The CDR3 protein is CARVGGAYGYTF. CDR3 sequence (DNA): TGTGCCAGGGTTGGGGGGGCCTATGGCTACACCTTC. The V and J genes are TRBV6-1 and TRBJ1-2; D is perhaps TRBD1 (6 bases). V dropped 9 bases and J dropped 4 bases, with 12 bases sitting between them. In germline, CDR1 is MNHNS, CDR2 SASEGT. This CDR3 comprises 12 residues.

V is TRBV28 and J is TRBJ2-6; TRBD1 aligns across 10 bases. The CDR3 is 20 amino acids. Germline V gene lookup returns CDR1 MDHEN and CDR2 SYDVKM. The V gene end was trimmed by 2 bases and the J gene end by 0 bases; junction bases not matched to a gene: 10. CDR3 region: CASSLPNWTGGVSGANVLTF. CDR3 nucleotide sequence: TGTGCCAGCAGTTTACCCAACTGGACAGGGGGTGTCTCTGGGGCCAACGTCCTGACTTTC. Variable domain in full (rest from reference TRBV28 and TRBJ2-6): DVKVTQSSRYLVKRTGEKVFLECVQDMDHENMFWYRQDPGLGLRLIYFSYDVKMKEKGDIPEGYSVSREKKERFSLILESASTNQTSMYLCASSLPNWTGGVSGANVLTFGAGSRLTVL.

This clone was counted a few times. The rearrangement links TRBV7-9 to TRBJ2-7; TRBD2 matches 11 bases. Germline V gene sequence: CDR1 SEHNR, CDR2 FQNEAQ (reference sequence). The ends lost 5 bases at V and 1 base at J; junction bases unmatched: 7. The CDR3 has 16 residues. CDR3 sequence: CASSIRLAGKSYEQYF. CDR3 bases: TGTGCCAGCAGCATCAGACTAGCGGGGAAATCCTACGAGCAGTACTTC.

The V gene is TRBV6-6, the J gene TRBJ2-3, with TRBD1 matching 8 bases. The junction had 11 bases not matched to a gene; V was cut back by 7 bases and J by 2 bases. The CDR3 extends over 16 amino acids. Germline CDR1 reads MNHNY; CDR2 reads SVGAGI (reference sequence). CDR3 protein: CASKNTRTGTTDTQYF. CDR3 sequence (DNA): TGTGCCAGCAAAAATACGAGGACAGGGACCACAGATACGCAGTATTTT.

As DNA, the CDR3 is TGTGCCAGCGGCTGGTCGCCAGATACGCAGTATTTT. This sequence encodes CASGWSPDTQYF. V is TRBV28 and J is TRBJ2-3, with D hard to call. This CDR3 comprises 12 residues. Trimming removed 8 bases from V and 4 bases from J, with 10 bases in between. Germline assignment: CDR1 MDHEN and CDR2 SYDVKM.

The J gene is TRBJ1-2, the V gene TRBV28, with a tentative D call TRBD1 (5 bases). V dropped 2 bases and J dropped 8 bases, with 15 bases sitting between them. The V gene's germline CDR1 is MDHEN and CDR2 SYDVKM. The CDR3 sequence is 14 residues long. CDR3 bases: TGTGCCAGCAGTTTAGGGACGTTTGCAGCCGGCTACACCTTC. The encoded protein is CASSLGTFAAGYTF.

The V and J genes are TRBV20-1 and TRBJ1-2; unclear D gene. The CDR3 has 11 amino acids. Trimming shortened V by 6 bases and J by 8 bases, and 13 bases separated the two germline ends. Looked up from germline, CDR1 is DFQATT and CDR2 is SNEGSKA (reference sequence). The CDR3: CSAQRGDGYTF. CDR3 DNA: TGCAGTGCGCAGCGGGGAGACGGCTACACCTTC.

The chain carries TRBV5-6 and TRBJ2-7, with no clear D. CDR3 length equals 11 residues. V was clipped by 0 bases and J by 5 bases, with 3 bases between them. Germline CDR1 is SGHDT and CDR2 is YYEEEE. Here the CDR3 reads CASSLGDEQYF. The CDR3 nucleotides read TGTGCCAGCAGCTTGGGTGACGAGCAGTACTTC.

V is TRBV28 and J is TRBJ1-2, with 8 bases fitting TRBD1. Unmatched junction bases numbered 18, after V lost 7 bases and J lost 8 bases. Germline CDR1 MDHEN, CDR2 SYDVKM. This CDR3 is 16 amino acids long. This CDR3 reads CASTPRGTGVRGGYTF. Here the CDR3 DNA reads TGTGCCAGCACCCCGCGGGGGACAGGCGTCAGGGGAGGCTACACCTTC.

The chain has TRBV19 and TRBJ2-2; D perhaps matches TRBD2 (6 bases). The CDR3 runs to 14 residues. Per the germline V gene, CDR1 is LNHDA and CDR2 is SQIVND (reference sequence). The V gene lost 8 bases and the J gene lost 4 bases, with 14 bases spanning the gap. The CDR3 coding sequence is TGTGCCAGTGGGCTTGGGGGGACCACCGGGGAGCTGTTTTTT. Encoded protein: CASGLGGTTGELFF.

This chain links TRBV6-1 with TRBJ2-1, with D uncertain. CDR1 and CDR2 from the germline V gene are MNHNS and SASEGT. The CDR3 contains 18 residues. V gave up 0 bases and J gave up 2 bases, with 17 bases separating them. This chain's CDR3 is CASSEAIVGSHPYNEQFF. In DNA, the CDR3 is TGTGCCAGCAGTGAAGCGATAGTGGGCAGCCACCCCTACAATGAGCAGTTCTTC.

The CDR3 DNA sequence: TGTGCCAGCAGCTTGGACCCCAGGGGAGATACGCAGTATTTT. Its translation: CASSLDPRGDTQYF. This chain uses TRBV7-6 with TRBJ2-3; D might be TRBD1 (6 bases). The CDR3 is 14 residues long. The germline V gene encodes CDR1 SGHVS and CDR2 FNYEAQ. Trimming took 3 bases from V and 5 from J, leaving 12 bases between them.

The chain carries TRBV5-1 and TRBJ2-5; D possibly corresponds to TRBD1 (6 bases). V lost 2 bases and J 2 bases, leaving 10 bases between the germline ends. CDR1 and CDR2 (germline): SGHRS, YFSETQ. This CDR3 comprises 14 residues. The CDR3 reads CASSFRGGQETQYF. As DNA, the CDR3 is TGCGCCAGCAGCTTCAGGGGTGGGCAAGAGACCCAGTACTTC.

In this sample, this clone turned up once. The chain joins TRBV2 to TRBJ1-5, with D tentatively TRBD1 (6 bases). CDR1 is SNHLY, CDR2 FYNNEI, per germline. V was clipped by 5 bases and J by 7 bases, with 12 bases between them. This CDR3 is 13 amino acids long. The CDR3 loop reads CASSSRGVQPQHF. CDR3 DNA: TGTGCCAGCAGTAGTAGGGGGGTCCAGCCCCAGCATTTT. The full variable domain, its missing parts supplied by reference TRBV2 and TRBJ1-5, is EPEVTQTPSHQVTQMGQEVILRCVPISNHLYFYWYRQILGQKVEFLVSFYNNEISEKSEIFDDQFSVERPDGSNFTLKIRSTKLEDSAMYFCASSSRGVQPQHFGDGTRLSIL.